Shown below are 28 T cell receptor beta chains from a single sample sequenced in a study of CD8 T cells in Susac syndrome. With random hexamers, reverse transcription was performed on about 0.5 to 1 ug of RNA. TCRdb ran MiXCR on the immunoSEQ multiplex PCR reads and lists one entry per CDR3 protein. Of 100,000 to 110,000 distinct CDR3 sequences listed, approximately 95% are singletons. The sequencing input was CD8+ T cells from PBMCs. These receptor sequences come from a human donor with Susac syndrome.

The CDR3 DNA reads TGCGCCAGCAGCCTTGAGGACAGAGGAGCTAACTATGGCTACACCTTC. This gives the protein CASSLEDRGANYGYTF. The rearrangement uses TRBV4-1 and TRBJ1-2; TRBD1 might be the D (6 bases). The germline V gene has CDR1 MGHRA and CDR2 YSYEKL. The CDR3 is made up of 16 amino acids. The V gene lost 4 bases and the J gene lost 0 bases, with 15 bases spanning the gap.

The chain couples TRBV12-3 or TRBV12-4 to TRBJ2-1; TRBD2 might be the D (5 bases). V was trimmed by 6 bases and J by 3 bases, leaving 12 bases between them. CDR3 size: 14 residues. DNA of the CDR3: TGTGCCAGCAGGCCGGAGCGGAACTACAATGAGCAGTTCTTC. This translates into CASRPERNYNEQFF.

This chain links TRBV24-1 with TRBJ1-1, with TRBD1 matching over 8 bases. This CDR3 region has 15 residues. Trimming took 4 bases from V and 3 from J; bases not matched to a gene: 6. Germline loops: CDR1 KGHDR, CDR2 SFDVKD. CDR3 bases: TGTGCCACCAGTGAAGGACAGGGTAGGGACACTGAAGCTTTCTTT. This encodes CATSEGQGRDTEAFF.

This chain connects TRBV6-5 to TRBJ1-3, with D unresolved. In germline, CDR1 is MNHEY, CDR2 SVGAGI. The CDR3 runs to 14 residues. The germline V and J ends were trimmed by 8 bases and 0 bases, with 11 bases remaining between them. This CDR3 is CASHGSPSGNTIYF. The CDR3 nucleotides read TGTGCCAGCCATGGGAGCCCCTCTGGAAACACCATATATTTT.

This chain joins TRBV29-1 and TRBJ1-1; D possibly corresponds to TRBD1 (5 bases). The ends were cut back, 4 bases at V and 0 bases at J, with 9 bases in the middle. The CDR3 runs 13 residues. Per germline, CDR1 SQVTM and CDR2 ANQGSEA. CDR3 sequence (DNA): TGCAGCGTTGCAGGGCTTATGAACACTGAAGCTTTCTTT. Encoded protein: CSVAGLMNTEAFF.

The chain couples TRBV6-1 to TRBJ1-1, with TRBD1 matching over 8 bases. Germline V gene lookup returns CDR1 MNHNS and CDR2 SASEGT. After removal of 6 bases from V and 1 base from J, the junction contained 1 base not matched to a gene. The CDR3 covers 13 residues. The CDR3 region is CASRTGGNTEAFF. Here the CDR3 DNA reads TGTGCCAGCAGAACAGGGGGGAACACTGAAGCTTTCTTT.

This chain links TRBV12-3 or TRBV12-4 with TRBJ2-1; 9 bases agree with TRBD2. The CDR3 runs 16 residues. The trim removed 5 bases at V and 7 bases at J, leaving 12 bases unmatched. The CDR3 bases are TGTGCCAGCAGTATCACGGCGGGGGGGGGTAGAAATGAGCAGTTCTTC. It codes for CASSITAGGGRNEQFF.

The chain uses TRBV9 and TRBJ1-1, with 7 nucleotides matching TRBD1. The germline V gene has CDR1 SGDLS and CDR2 YYNGEE. The CDR3 is made up of 15 amino acids. Trimming at V came to 3 bases and at J to 6 bases, leaving 11 bases not matched to a gene. CDR3 protein: CASSGGQGGDSEAFF. CDR3 bases: TGTGCCAGCAGCGGTGGCCAGGGGGGGGACTCTGAAGCTTTCTTT. Using reference TRBV9 and TRBJ1-1 for the parts outside the CDR3, the full variable domain is DSGVTQTPKHLITATGQRVTLRCSPRSGDLSVYWYQQSLDQGLQFLIQYYNGEERAKGNILERFSAQQFPDLHSELNLSSLELGDSALYFCASSGGQGGDSEAFFGQGTRLTVV.

The chain carries TRBV5-1 and TRBJ1-2; D may be TRBD1 (6 bases). In germline, CDR1 is SGHRS, CDR2 YFSETQ. The CDR3 sequence is 14 residues long. Trimming took off 0 bases at V and 7 bases at J, with 13 bases between the two ends. Here the CDR3 reads CASSLATQGGGYTF. Written as DNA, the CDR3 is TGCGCCAGCAGCTTGGCCACACAGGGCGGTGGCTACACCTTC.

Only one count was recorded for this clonotype. The chain has TRBV28 and TRBJ1-1; 7 bases agree with TRBD1. The length of the CDR3 is 15 residues. Germline CDR1 reads MDHEN; CDR2 reads SYDVKM. V lost 8 bases, J lost 8 bases, and 17 bases stayed unmatched. CDR3 sequence: CASADLRGRGGEAFF. The CDR3 nucleotides read TGTGCCAGCGCCGATCTTAGGGGGCGAGGGGGAGAAGCTTTCTTT.

The genes are TRBV12-3 or TRBV12-4 and TRBJ2-2, with TRBD1 matching over 9 bases. Trimming removed 7 bases from V and 2 bases from J; junction bases left unmatched: 11. The CDR3 runs to 17 residues. The CDR3 loop reads CASTLQGDRANTGELFF. In DNA, the CDR3 is TGTGCCAGCACCCTTCAAGGGGACAGGGCCAACACCGGGGAGCTGTTTTTT.

The V call is TRBV29-1, the J call TRBJ1-1, with no clear D. V lost 4 bases and J 2 bases, leaving 8 bases between the germline ends. CDR3 length equals 12 residues. Germline V gives CDR1 SQVTM, CDR2 ANQGSEA. DNA for the CDR3: TGCAGCGTTGGGGAACCAAACACTGAAGCTTTCTTT. This translates into CSVGEPNTEAFF. The full variable domain, with the rest looked up from reference TRBV29-1 and TRBJ1-1, is SAVISQKPSRDICQRGTSLTIQCQVDSQVTMMFWYRQQPGQSLTLIATANQGSEATYESGFVIDKFPISRPNLTFSTLTVSNMSPEDSSIYLCSVGEPNTEAFFGQGTRLTVV.

This chain links TRBV7-2 with TRBJ2-2; 8 bases align to TRBD2. This CDR3 is built from 14 residues. Germline V gene data show CDR1 as SGHTA and CDR2 as FQGNSA. V lost 5 bases, J lost 6 bases, and 5 bases stayed unmatched. The CDR3: CASSPGGAAGELFF. The CDR3 region has the DNA TGTGCCAGCAGCCCCGGGGGGGCGGCCGGGGAGCTGTTTTTT.

The chain combines TRBV2 with TRBJ2-4; 7 positions agree with TRBD2. Germline CDR1 SNHLY, CDR2 FYNNEI. V lost 6 bases and J lost 5; bases outside the gene matches: 13. CDR3 length: 16 amino acids. The CDR3 loop is CASSRGLAVDENIQYF. The CDR3 nucleotides are TGTGCCAGCAGCCGAGGGCTAGCGGTAGACGAAAACATTCAGTACTTC.

J is TRBJ1-4 and V is TRBV4-1; D is unresolved. CDR1 and CDR2 from the germline V gene are MGHRA and YSYEKL. V was shortened by 0 bases and J by 7 bases, with 3 bases between the two germline ends. This CDR3 region has 12 residues. The CDR3 region is CASSQDGEKLFF. CDR3 nucleotide sequence: TGCGCCAGCAGCCAAGATGGTGAAAAACTGTTTTTT.

CDR3 sequence reads: CASRGTGDTGELFF. For the CDR3, the DNA is TGTGCCAGCAGGGGGACAGGAGACACCGGGGAGCTGTTTTTT. The chain combines TRBV2 with TRBJ2-2, with 8 bases fitting TRBD1. The CDR3 has 14 residues. V was clipped by 6 bases and J by 3 bases; unmatched bases: 3. The V gene's germline CDR1 is SNHLY and CDR2 FYNNEI. Variable domain in full (rest from reference TRBV2 and TRBJ2-2): EPEVTQTPSHQVTQMGQEVILRCVPISNHLYFYWYRQILGQKVEFLVSFYNNEISEKSEIFDDQFSVERPDGSNFTLKIRSTKLEDSAMYFCASRGTGDTGELFFGEGSRLTVL.

The chain joins TRBV3-1 to TRBJ2-1; possibly TRBD2 for D (6 bases). Trimming stripped 2 bases from V and 7 bases from J, with 9 bases between. There are 13 residues in the CDR3. The V gene's germline CDR1 is LGHDT and CDR2 YNNKEL (reference sequence). The CDR3 is CASSQPGGNEQFF. The CDR3 nucleotides read TGTGCCAGCAGCCAACCCGGAGGGAATGAGCAGTTCTTC.

The chain is built from TRBV5-1 and TRBJ2-7; TRBD2 matches 9 bases. With V trimmed by 2 bases and J by 0 bases, 0 bases remained unmatched. The germline V gene encodes CDR1 SGHRS and CDR2 YFSETQ. This CDR3 has 14 residues. The CDR3 DNA is TGCGCCAGCAGCTTTAGCGGGAGCTCCTACGAGCAGTACTTC. Translated, it gives CASSFSGSSYEQYF.

The rearrangement joins TRBV20-1 to TRBJ1-1; D remains ambiguous. The CDR3 is made up of 12 amino acids. Germline assignment: CDR1 DFQATT and CDR2 SNEGSKA (reference sequence). Trimming removed 5 bases from V and 3 bases from J, with 10 bases in between. The CDR3 nucleotides are TGCAGTGCTCGATATTATGACACTGAAGCTTTCTTT. Encoded protein: CSARYYDTEAFF.

The chain combines TRBV15 with TRBJ2-1; D uncertain. CDR3 length equals 11 residues. The V gene's germline CDR1 is LNHNV and CDR2 YYDKDF (reference sequence). Trimming shortened V by 5 bases and J by 9 bases, and 8 bases separated the two germline ends. The CDR3 region has the DNA TGTGCCACCAGCGGTACGACTGAGCAGTTCTTC. The encoded protein is CATSGTTEQFF.

This chain joins TRBV29-1 and TRBJ1-1, with D possibly being TRBD1 (5 bases). Trimming shortened V by 0 bases and J by 7 bases, and 21 bases separated the two germline ends. CDR1 is SQVTM, CDR2 ANQGSEA, per germline. This CDR3 spans 16 amino acids. CDR3 bases: TGCAGCGTTGAAGATGGCGTAGAGTTGGGGGGGATTGAAGCTTTCTTT. This encodes CSVEDGVELGGIEAFF.

The chain uses TRBV12-3 or TRBV12-4 and TRBJ2-1; 8 bases line up with TRBD1. The CDR3 has 16 amino acids. The V gene end was trimmed by 6 bases and the J gene end by 6 bases; junction bases not matched to a gene: 13. This chain's CDR3 is CASSMLAPGQGNEQFF. As DNA, the CDR3 is TGTGCCAGCAGCATGCTTGCTCCCGGACAGGGCAATGAGCAGTTCTTC.

The rearrangement uses TRBV7-2 and TRBJ2-2; D may be TRBD2 (6 bases). V shed 5 bases and J shed 0 bases, with 13 bases lying between them. The CDR3 extends over 16 amino acids. The germline CDR1 and CDR2 sequences are SGHTA and FQGNSA. CDR3 region: CASSLVPGANTGELFF. The CDR3 DNA reads TGTGCCAGCAGCCTCGTCCCGGGGGCGAACACCGGGGAGCTGTTTTTT.

The chain combines TRBV21-1 with TRBJ2-4; the tabulated D call, TRBD1, remains unverified against the DNA. TRBV21-1 corresponds to a pseudogene. The length of the CDR3 is 18 residues. CDR3 bases: TGTGCCAGCAGCGAACAGGGACAGGGGGCCATAGCCAAAAACATTCAGTACTTC. Protein product: CASSEQGQGAIAKNIQYF.

The V gene is TRBV9, the J gene TRBJ2-1, with D possibly matching TRBD1 (5 bases). CDR1 and CDR2 (germline): SGDLS, YYNGEE. The ends were cut back, 1 base at V and 8 bases at J, with 10 bases in the middle. The CDR3 is 13 amino acids. CDR3 coding DNA: TGTGCCAGCAGCGTATATCAGGGCGATGAGCAGTTCTTC. It is translated as CASSVYQGDEQFF.

The V and J genes are TRBV29-1 and TRBJ1-1; tentative D call: TRBD1 (6 bases). The CDR3 spans 13 residues. Germline V lookup: CDR1 SQVTM, CDR2 ANQGSEA. With 4 bases removed from V and 5 bases from J, the gap between germline ends came to 14 bases. The CDR3 bases are TGCAGCGTTGGACAGGAGTTTAGGACTGAAGCTTTCTTT. Residues: CSVGQEFRTEAFF.

This clonotype was observed a few times. The genes are TRBV12-3 or TRBV12-4 and TRBJ2-5; D gene uncertain. V dropped 3 bases and J dropped 5 bases, with 7 bases sitting between them. This CDR3 has 12 residues. The CDR3 protein is CASSFYGETQYF. The CDR3 nucleotides read TGTGCCAGCAGTTTCTATGGCGAGACCCAGTACTTC.

This clonotype was observed a single time. V is TRBV27 and J is TRBJ2-7; TRBD2 might be the D (6 bases). The V gene lost 7 bases and the J gene lost 6 bases, with 16 bases spanning the gap. The CDR3 extends over 13 amino acids. Germline lookup yields CDR1 MNHEY and CDR2 SMNVEV (reference sequence). The CDR3 DNA reads TGTGCCAGCACCCCCGCGGGGCATCGCGAGCAGTACTTC. Translated, it gives CASTPAGHREQYF.